Described below is a single TCR beta chain sequence and its context. This sample was taken from a study of T cell responses to AZD1222 COVID-19 vaccine. This CDR3 comprises 19 residues. The V gene end was trimmed by 3 bases and the J gene end by 9 bases; junction bases not matched to a gene: 17. The germline gives CDR1 SGHRS, CDR2 YFSETQ. This table comes from immunoSEQ multiplex PCR, and its TCRdb copy is limited to in-frame clones, with some not included. The table records more than 90,000 clones, about nine tenths of them present only once. The input for sequencing was peripheral blood, taken 28 days after the second AZD1222 dose. This chain joins TRBV5-1 and TRBJ2-1; TRBD2 matches at 14 bases. This TCR came from an adult who received the AZD1222 COVID-19 vaccine. Here the CDR3 reads CASSSPDGTSGSFVTEQFF. The CDR3 nucleotides read TGCGCCAGCAGCTCGCCGGACGGGACTAGCGGGAGTTTCGTTACTGAGCAGTTCTTC.